This TCR beta chain emerged from a study of T cells after posttransplantation cyclophosphamide (dated by TCRdb to about 2016). About the full investigation: Using TRB sequencing, the study followed how the T cell repertoire reconstituted after myeloablative bone marrow transplantation in which posttransplantation cyclophosphamide served as GVHD prophylaxis. Antigen receptor sequencing was done on samples from some 40 PTCy-treated patients and from 15 to 20 related bone marrow donors of those patients. Blood from every one of the 34 PTCy patients who had 1-year posttransplant specimens underwent TRB sequencing. TRB sequencing was also done on up to 3 additional blood samples from 2 to 5.2 years after transplant in 3 patients, and on pretransplant blood from several patients. TRA and TRB clonality were tightly correlated in about ten samples, so subsequent TCR analyses focused on TRB only. Public TRB sequences were compared against a database of over 3,600 sequences linked to responses to pathogens, tumor antigens, self-antigens and alloantigens. The full study reports these points: Across under 50 patients, recipient CMV seropositivity and CMV reactivation were highly associated with TRB clonality; PTCy diversity was similar to CNI/methotrexate controls. Donor-recipient similarity was low at 1-2 months but rose over the first year, and later blood repertoires were often dominated by donor CD8+ memory clones. The TRB repertoires of T cells infiltrating skin or GI tract showed only limited overlap with the TRB repertoires of T cells in blood.

Concerning this clone itself: The antigen it recognizes is unknown. Per-nucleotide qualities are absent, and no much larger clonotype sits a single base away.

Reading from cysteine to phenylalanine, the CDR3 counts 18 amino acids. Only the CDR3 part of the read is kept: 54 bases, read in frame from the first base. V sheds 5 bases and J sheds 2 bases, leaving 25 bases between their ends. From a lookup of the germline V gene (reference sequence), CDR1 and CDR2 are SEHNR and FQNEAQ. TRB sequencing was run on genomic DNA with either the immunoSEQ assay at survey resolution or the hsTCRB kit. Per the authors' processing: The immunoSEQ software handled initial read processing, and the LymphoSeq R package was used for repertoire analyses. Clonality was computed as 1 minus normalized Shannon entropy, and a Gini coefficient was also calculated for each TRB dataset. Phenotypes of unsorted samples were inferred by mapping TRB sequences from sorted subsets of the recipient or donor onto the same recipient's unsorted samples. Sourced from immuneACCESS, this table was stored by TCRdb with only in-frame sequences that have V and J called. A share of the clones is absent; for the studies checked, an unresolved V gene accounts for under half, and the remainder has no known explanation. The V and J calls and clone size were taken over from that table, and D and trimming were inferred from the DNA. Recorded for this sample are about 16,000 clones; over 75% of them occurred a single time. Together, the top ten hold about 4% of the sample.

The control cohort consisted of approximately 12 patients who had myeloablative marrow transplants with methotrexate plus a calcineurin inhibitor and who were sampled 1 year after transplant. Mononuclear cells from peripheral blood and bone marrow were separated by Ficoll-Hypaque density centrifugation and then cryopreserved. The sample in question was PBMCs, obtained after an allogeneic stem cell transplant with a calcineurin inhibitor and methotrexate. This receptor was obtained from a male patient aged 50 to 59 who received an allogeneic stem cell transplant from an unrelated donor, was CMV-positive, and had chronic GVHD only. Following a transplant, some T cells may be graft donor cells, not patient cells. This chain is built from TRBV7-9 and TRBJ2-7; too little of a D gene remains to name it. The CDR3 protein: CASSTNNPSKTETYEQYF. DNA sequence: TGTGCCAGCAGCACCAATAATCCCAGTAAGACTGAAACCTACGAGCAGTACTTC.